The source of this TCR beta chain is a study of cytomegalovirus exposure and HLA in healthy donors. The primer mix had 60 Vbeta and 13 Jbeta primers. Here immunoSEQ multiplex PCR was the method, and the copy in TCRdb shows in-frame clones only, minus some. This sample has 250,000 to 350,000 clones, with 86% found just once. The V gene end was trimmed by 4 bases and the J gene end by 3 bases; junction bases not matched to a gene: 8. Germline CDR1 reads SQVTM; CDR2 reads ANQGSEA. The CDR3 is 15 residues long. The chain links TRBV29-1 to TRBJ2-1, with 8 bases aligning to TRBD1. Sequenced: PBMCs. The sequence was collected from a man between 35 and 55 years old in good health and CMV-seropositive. CDR3 nucleotide sequence: TGCAGCGTTGCGGACAGGGAAAATCTCTACAATGAGCAGTTCTTC. Its protein product is CSVADRENLYNEQFF.